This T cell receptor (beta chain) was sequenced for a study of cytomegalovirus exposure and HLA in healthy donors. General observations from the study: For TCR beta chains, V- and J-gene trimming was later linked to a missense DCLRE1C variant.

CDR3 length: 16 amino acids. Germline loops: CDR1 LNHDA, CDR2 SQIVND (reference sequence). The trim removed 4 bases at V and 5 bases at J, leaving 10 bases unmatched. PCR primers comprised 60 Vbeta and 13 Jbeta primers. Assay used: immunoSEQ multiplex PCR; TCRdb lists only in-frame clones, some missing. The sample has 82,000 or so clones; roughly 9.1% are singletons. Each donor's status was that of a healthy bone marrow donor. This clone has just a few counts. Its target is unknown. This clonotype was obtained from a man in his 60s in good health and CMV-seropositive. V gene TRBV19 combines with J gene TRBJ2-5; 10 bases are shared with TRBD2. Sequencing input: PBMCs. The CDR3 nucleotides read TGTGCCAGTAGTACCCCTAGCGGGGGCGTCCCCGAGACCCAGTACTTC. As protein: CASSTPSGGVPETQYF.